These 5 T cell receptor beta chains came from one sample sequenced in a study of blood T cell repertoires in COVID-19. Clones were read by immunoSEQ multiplex PCR, and TCRdb kept only the in-frame ones, dropping some. The sample includes 150,000 to 250,000 clones, about four fifths of them seen just once. The specimen was PBMCs or T cells enriched from blood (not recorded which). Source of these receptors: a man aged 35 to 55 who had recovered from COVID-19.

This chain joins TRBV7-3 and TRBJ2-5, with 8 positions matching TRBD1. Trimming at V came to 8 bases and at J to 4 bases, leaving 15 bases not matched to a gene. This CDR3 contains 16 residues. The V gene's germline CDR1 is SGHTA and CDR2 FQGTGA. CDR3 loop: CASRGTGGRFGETQYF. The CDR3 DNA reads TGTGCCAGCCGCGGTACAGGGGGGCGGTTTGGAGAGACCCAGTACTTC.

This clone was detected only a few times. The chain is built from TRBV19 and TRBJ1-2, with 9 bases aligning to TRBD1. The V segment lost 7 bases and the J segment 4 bases; nucleotides outside the gene matches: 7. CDR3 size: 14 residues. Germline CDR1 LNHDA, CDR2 SQIVND (reference sequence). CDR3 in amino acids: CASNPDRGGYGYTF. The CDR3 bases are TGTGCCAGTAACCCGGACAGGGGCGGCTATGGCTACACCTTC.

The chain couples TRBV6-5 to TRBJ2-7; 10 bases match TRBD2. Trimming took 6 bases from V and 5 from J; bases not matched to a gene: 10. This CDR3 comprises 15 residues. CDR1 MNHEY and CDR2 SVGAGI come from the germline V gene. CDR3 amino acids: CASSTNSGGIDEQYF. CDR3 sequence (DNA): TGTGCCAGCAGCACAAATAGCGGGGGGATTGACGAGCAGTACTTC.

The chain has TRBV5-4 and TRBJ1-3; D is unresolved. Germline CDR1 and CDR2: SGHNT and YYREEE (reference sequence). CDR3 length equals 13 residues. With 3 bases removed from V and 1 base from J, the gap between germline ends came to 5 bases. CDR3 sequence: CASSSSSGNTIYF. Written as DNA, the CDR3 is TGTGCCAGCAGCTCTTCGTCTGGAAACACCATATATTTT.

The chain uses TRBV6-2 or TRBV6-3 and TRBJ1-6; 8 nucleotides align to TRBD1. CDR1 is MNHEY, CDR2 SVGEGT, per germline. Losses at the gene ends were 2 bases for V and 6 bases for J; bases not matched to a gene: 9. The CDR3 covers 17 residues. The CDR3, as DNA: TGTGCCAGCAGTTACCCTACCGGACAGGGATTTAATTCACCCCTCCACTTT. As protein: CASSYPTGQGFNSPLHF.